A selection of T cell receptor beta chains follows, all from one sample in a study of blood T cell repertoires in COVID-19. The table came from immunoSEQ multiplex PCR; TCRdb's copy has only in-frame clones and leaves some out. Among roughly 70,000 clones listed, around 82% were seen once. Input material: peripheral blood. The source of these receptors is a human donor in a cohort sampled during active COVID-19. The CDR3 runs from the conserved cysteine through the conserved F or W. The D gene is left open where the match is weak. Expanded clones are given a class, and other clones once, few, many or no size at all.

>TRBD2|TRBV7-2|-|TRBJ2-2
TGTGCCAGCAGCCCACGGACTAGCGGAACGCTACTTACCGGGGAGCTGTTTTTT
CASSPRTSGTLLTGELFF
>-|TRBV5-1|-|TRBJ2-5
TGCGCCAGCAGCTTGTCGGGAGTGCTGGAGGAGACCCAGTACTTC
CASSLSGVLEETQYF
>-|TRBV5-1|-|TRBJ2-7
TGCGCCAGCAGCTTGGATATTTTAGGGGTCGGTTACGAGCAGTACTTC
CASSLDILGVGYEQYF
>-|TRBV2|-|TRBJ1-2
TGTGCCAGCAGTCCCCGCGAGGCCTATGGCTACACCTTC
CASSPREAYGYTF
>-|TRBV2|-|TRBJ2-2
TGTGCCAGCGGGAAAACAGGGACCGGGGAGCTGTTTTTT
CASGKTGTGELFF
>-|TRBV6-5|few|TRBJ2-7
TGTGCCAGCAGTTACTCTCCAGGGACCTACGAGCAGTACTTC
CASSYSPGTYEQYF
>TRBD2|TRBV7-9|-|TRBJ2-5
TGTGCCAGCAGCTTAGGAATAGCGGGCGAGACCCAGTACTTC
CASSLGIAGETQYF
>TRBD2|TRBV7-9|-|TRBJ2-7
TGTGCCAGCAGCTTAGCGGACGGGAGGAGGGACGAGCAGTACTTC
CASSLADGRRDEQYF
>TRBD2|TRBV27|-|TRBJ2-1
TGTGCCAGCGTATCGACCGGGACTAGCTTCTCCAGTGAGCAGTTCTTC
CASVSTGTSFSSEQFF
>-|TRBV5-6|few|TRBJ2-7
TGTGCCAGCAGCTTGTCCAACTACGAGCAGTACTTC
CASSLSNYEQYF
>-|TRBV3-1/TRBV3-2|few|TRBJ2-7
TGTGCCAGCAGCCAAGGGGGCAGTGACTACGAGCAGTACTTC
CASSQGGSDYEQYF
>TRBD1|TRBV3-1/TRBV3-2|-|TRBJ1-6
TGTGCCAGCAGCCAAGGGACAGGGGAGTATTCACCCCTCCACTTT
CASSQGTGEYSPLHF
>TRBD1|TRBV6-5|-|TRBJ2-7
TGTGCCAGCAGAAAACAGGGGGATCAACGGGAGCAGTACTTC
CASRKQGDQREQYF
>TRBD2|TRBV15|-|TRBJ2-7
TGTGCCACCAGCAGTTCAGGGACTAGAGGCTACGAGCAGTACTTC
CATSSSGTRGYEQYF
>-|TRBV19|once|TRBJ1-2
TGTGCCAGTAGTATGTCACAGGGCTCGTTGTATGGCTACACCTTC
CASSMSQGSLYGYTF
>TRBD2|TRBV5-1|-|TRBJ2-1
TGCGCCAGCAGCCACGGGACTAGCGGATACAATGAGCAGTTCTTC
CASSHGTSGYNEQFF
>-|TRBV7-9|-|TRBJ2-7
TGTGCCAGCAGCTTTGGGGACATCTCCTACGAGCAGTACTTC
CASSFGDISYEQYF
>-|TRBV6-5|-|TRBJ1-5
TGTGCCAGCAGATCAGGGCTTCAGCCCCAGCATTTT
CASRSGLQPQHF
>TRBD2|TRBV3-1/TRBV3-2|-|TRBJ2-7
TGTGCCAGCAGCCGTCGCGGCGGGAGCCTCTCCTACGAGCAGTACTTC
CASSRRGGSLSYEQYF
>TRBD2|TRBV11-2|-|TRBJ2-5
TGTGCCAGCAGCTTAAGGGCGGTAGCGGGAGGGAAAGGAGAGACCCAGTACTTC
CASSLRAVAGGKGETQYF
>-|TRBV7-4|-|TRBJ1-5
TGTGCCAGCAGCTCCCCCCAACACCTTAGCAATCAGCCCCAGCATTTT
CASSSPQHLSNQPQHF
>-|TRBV5-4|few|TRBJ2-2
TGTGCCAGCAGCTTGGAACGACAGATCACGAACACCGGGGAGCTGTTTTTT
CASSLERQITNTGELFF
>TRBD1|TRBV4-1|-|TRBJ1-1
TGCGCCAGCAGCCAAGTGACAGGGGCGCTGAACACTGAAGCTTTCTTT
CASSQVTGALNTEAFF
>TRBD1|TRBV11-2|-|TRBJ1-6
TGTGCCAGCAGCACCGGGACAGCGAATAATTCACCCCTCCACTTT
CASSTGTANNSPLHF